This T cell receptor (beta chain) was documented in a study of naive and memory T cell subsets. Amplification of ligated cDNA took four PCR rounds with SP2 and nested alpha and beta constant primers. MiXCR was run by TCRdb on the UMI-ligation and nested PCR reads, yielding one entry per CDR3 protein. In the table there are approximately 30,000 distinct CDR3 sequences, around 5.3% of which are singletons. The library had UMIs added by 3' ligation of an oligonucleotide to TCR cDNA. Reverse transcription used DNase-treated unsorted total RNA, aiming for roughly 1 to 1000 ng. This clonotype was seen many times. The sequence was obtained from an adult in good health. Material for sequencing was blood.

CDR3: CASSERTGATEAFF. The CDR3 region has the DNA TGTGCCAGCAGCGAAAGAACAGGGGCGACTGAAGCTTTCTTT. The rearrangement joins TRBV9 to TRBJ1-1; 7 bases agree with TRBD1. Germline CDR1 SGDLS, CDR2 YYNGEE. V shed 3 bases, J shed 5 bases, and the junction held 7 bases outside the gene matches. The CDR3 has 14 amino acids.